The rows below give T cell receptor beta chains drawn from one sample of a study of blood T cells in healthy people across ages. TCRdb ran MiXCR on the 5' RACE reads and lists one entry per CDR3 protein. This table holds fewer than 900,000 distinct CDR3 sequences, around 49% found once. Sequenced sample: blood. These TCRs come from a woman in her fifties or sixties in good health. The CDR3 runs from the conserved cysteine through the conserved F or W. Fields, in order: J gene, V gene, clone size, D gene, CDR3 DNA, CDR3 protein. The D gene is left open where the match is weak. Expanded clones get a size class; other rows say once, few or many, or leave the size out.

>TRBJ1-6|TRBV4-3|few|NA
TGCGCCAGCAGCAGGGCGTATAATTCACCCCTCCACTTT
CASSRAYNSPLHF
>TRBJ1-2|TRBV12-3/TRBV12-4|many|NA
TGTGCCAGCAGTTCGGACTACTATGGCTACACCTTC
CASSSDYYGYTF
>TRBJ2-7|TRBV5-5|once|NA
TGTGCCAGCAGCCCCCAAGGCTCCTACAATGAGCAGTACTTC
CASSPQGSYNEQYF
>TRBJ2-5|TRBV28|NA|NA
TGTGCCAGCAGGAAACCGGCAGGAGAGACCCAGTACTTC
CASRKPAGETQYF
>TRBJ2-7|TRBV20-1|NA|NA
TGCAGTGCTGGGGGGGACAAAGACTACGAGCAGTACTTC
CSAGGDKDYEQYF
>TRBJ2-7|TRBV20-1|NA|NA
TGCAGTGCTAGAGATCCTGGGACCGGGACTTTTTACGAGCAGTACTTC
CSARDPGTGTFYEQYF
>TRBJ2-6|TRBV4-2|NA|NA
TGTGCCAGCAGCCAGCGTTCGGGCAGGGTGAGCTCTGGGGCCAACGTCCTGACTTTC
CASSQRSGRVSSGANVLTF
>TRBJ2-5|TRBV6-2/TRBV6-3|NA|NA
TGTGCCAGCAGGACGGTACTGGCGGAGGGGTATCGAGAGACCCAGTACTTC
CASRTVLAEGYRETQYF
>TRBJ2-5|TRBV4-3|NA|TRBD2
TGCGCCAGCTCATCTAGCGGGAGTATCGTCAATGAGCAGTACTTC
CASSSSGSIVNEQYF
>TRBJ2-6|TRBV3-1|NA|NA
TGTGCCAGCAGCCAACTAGCCTCTGGGGCCAACGTCCTGACTTTC
CASSQLASGANVLTF
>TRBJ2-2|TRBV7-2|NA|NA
TGTGCCAGCAGCAGACGGGGTAGCACCGGGGAGCTGTTTTTT
CASSRRGSTGELFF
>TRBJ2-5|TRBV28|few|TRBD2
TGTGCCAGCAGCTCCTCCCGGCTAGCGGGAGGCCAAGAGACCCAGTACTTC
CASSSSRLAGGQETQYF
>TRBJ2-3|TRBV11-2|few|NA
TGTGCCAGCAGCTTAGATACAGCTAATACGCAGTATTTT
CASSLDTANTQYF
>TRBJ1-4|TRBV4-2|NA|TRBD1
TGTGCCAGCAGCCAAGGGCGTCAGGGGGCAGGAAAACTGTTTTTT
CASSQGRQGAGKLFF
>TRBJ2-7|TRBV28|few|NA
TGTGCCAGCAGTGGGTCCTCGGACAGACCATACGAGCAGTACTTC
CASSGSSDRPYEQYF
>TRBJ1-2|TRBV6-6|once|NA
TGTGCCAGCAGTTACAGGGAGGATGGCTACACCTTC
CASSYREDGYTF
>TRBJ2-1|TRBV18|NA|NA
TGTGCCAGCTCCCCGCTGACCCGCTCCTACAATGAGCAGTTCTTC
CASSPLTRSYNEQFF
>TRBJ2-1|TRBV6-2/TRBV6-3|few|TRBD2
TGTGCCAGCAGTTACTGGGTAGCGGGAGGGTACGATGAGCAGTTCTTC
CASSYWVAGGYDEQFF
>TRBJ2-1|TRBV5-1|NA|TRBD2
TGCGCCAGCAGCTTGCTAGCGGGAGAAGATGAGCAGTTCTTC
CASSLLAGEDEQFF
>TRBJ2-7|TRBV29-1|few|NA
TGCAGCGTTAAAGCAGGGTCAACGAGCTCCTACGAGCAGTACTTC
CSVKAGSTSSYEQYF
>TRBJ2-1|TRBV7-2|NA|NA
TGTGCCAGCAGCTTAGTACAGGGCGGGGAGCAGTTCTTC
CASSLVQGGEQFF
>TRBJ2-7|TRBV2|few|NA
TGTGCCAGCAGTGAACAGCGGTACTCCTACGAGCAGTACTTC
CASSEQRYSYEQYF
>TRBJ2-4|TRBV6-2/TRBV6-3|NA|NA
TGTGCCAGCACTGGGCAGGGGAGTGCCAAAAACATTCAGTACTTC
CASTGQGSAKNIQYF
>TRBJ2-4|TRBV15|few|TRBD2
TGTGCCACCAGCAGAGATCAGGGCGGGAGCGGGCTTAAAAACATTCAGTACTTC
CATSRDQGGSGLKNIQYF
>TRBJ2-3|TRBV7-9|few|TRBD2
TGTGCCAGCAGCGTGGGACTAGCGGGAGCCGAGGAACCGCAGTATTTT
CASSVGLAGAEEPQYF
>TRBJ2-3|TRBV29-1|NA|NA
TGCAGCGTTGAAGGGGGACCAACAGATACGCAGTATTTT
CSVEGGPTDTQYF
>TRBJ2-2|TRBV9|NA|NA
TGTGCCAGCAGCGTAGGAGGGTTGGGCACCGGGGAGCTGTTTTTT
CASSVGGLGTGELFF
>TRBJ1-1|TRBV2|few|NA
TGTGCCAGCAGCCAACAGGCGGGGATGGCTGAAGCTTTCTTT
CASSQQAGMAEAFF
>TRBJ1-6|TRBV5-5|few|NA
TGTGCCAGCAGCTTGGATCTGAATTCACCCCTCCACTTT
CASSLDLNSPLHF
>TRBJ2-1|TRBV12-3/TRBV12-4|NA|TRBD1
TGTGCCAGCAGTTTGAGGACAGGGAAGGATGAGCAGTTCTTC
CASSLRTGKDEQFF
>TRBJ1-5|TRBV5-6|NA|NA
TGTGCCAGCAGCTTGGTGGACGGGAATCAGCCCCAGCATTTT
CASSLVDGNQPQHF
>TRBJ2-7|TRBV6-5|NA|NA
TGTGCCAGCAGTTACTCTGAGTTCGAGCAGTACTTC
CASSYSEFEQYF
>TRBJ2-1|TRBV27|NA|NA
TGTGCCAGCAGCGAGCCTATGGGACTCTTAATTAGGAATGAGCAGTTCTTC
CASSEPMGLLIRNEQFF
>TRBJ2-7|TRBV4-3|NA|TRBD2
TGCGCCAGCAGCCAAGTTTATTTAGCGGGAGACTACGAGCAGTACTTC
CASSQVYLAGDYEQYF
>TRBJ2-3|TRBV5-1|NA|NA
TGCGCCAGCAGCTTGGTATTTACGGAGACGCAGTATTTT
CASSLVFTETQYF
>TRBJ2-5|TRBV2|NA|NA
TGTGCCAGCAGTGAAGGCAGAGGGGAGACCCAGTACTTC
CASSEGRGETQYF
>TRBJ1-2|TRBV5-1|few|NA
TGCGCCAGCAGTTTTTCTTGGGGCGGGCAGACTACAGGAGGACGGCGAATTATCCCCTATGGCTACACCTTC
CASSFSWGGQTTGGRRIIPYGYTF
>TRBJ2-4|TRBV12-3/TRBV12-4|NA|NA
TGTGCCAGCAGTTTTCCCTTTTCCGCGGGGAAAGAAAACATTCAGTACTTC
CASSFPFSAGKENIQYF
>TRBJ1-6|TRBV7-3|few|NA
TGTGCCAGCAGCTTACTTGAGTCGAATTCGCCCCCCCACTTT
CASSLLESNSPPHF
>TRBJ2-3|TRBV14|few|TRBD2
TGTGCCAGCAGCTCACCGGGACTAGCAGTCACAGATACGCAGTATTTT
CASSSPGLAVTDTQYF
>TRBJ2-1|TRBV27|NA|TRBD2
TGTGCCAGCAGTTTAAGGAGCGGGAGTATGAATGAGCAGTTCTTC
CASSLRSGSMNEQFF
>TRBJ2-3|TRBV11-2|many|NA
TGTGCCAGCAGCCGCCTTGGGGGGGCGTCGGCTACGCAGTATTTT
CASSRLGGASATQYF
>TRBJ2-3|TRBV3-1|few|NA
TGTGCCAGCAGCCTCCTTAGCGGAAACACAGATACGCAGTATTTT
CASSLLSGNTDTQYF
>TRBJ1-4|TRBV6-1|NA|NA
TGTGCCAGCAGCCGCCTGGCAACTAATGAAAAACTGTTTTTT
CASSRLATNEKLFF
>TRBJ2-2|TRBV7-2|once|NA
TGTGCCAGCAGCTTAGGGGTCGGGACGAACACCGGGGAGCTGTTTTTT
CASSLGVGTNTGELFF
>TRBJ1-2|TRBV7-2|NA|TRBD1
TGTGCCAGCAGCGCCGAGGGACAGGGAAACTATGGCTACACCTTC
CASSAEGQGNYGYTF
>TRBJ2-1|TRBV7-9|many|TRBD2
TGTGCCAGCAGTCCCCGACGCGGGCTAGATAGCGGGAATAGGTTCTTC
CASSPRRGLDSGNRFF
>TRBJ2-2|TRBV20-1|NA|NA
TGCAGTGCTAGAGATGGAACAGGGATAGCCGGGGAGCTGTTTTTT
CSARDGTGIAGELFF
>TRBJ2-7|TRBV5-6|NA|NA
TGTGCCAGCAGCCTTTCTCGGGAGAGGAACTACGAGCAGTACTTC
CASSLSRERNYEQYF
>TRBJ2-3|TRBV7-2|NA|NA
TGTGCCAGCAGCTTACAGACTGAACGAGATACGCAGTATTTT
CASSLQTERDTQYF